This T cell receptor (beta chain) appears in the sequencing data of a study of shared clonotypes between healthy human individuals (TCRdb year 2020). As for the study more broadly: The cohort included three men and a couple of women between 18 and 49 years of age. The study deeply sequenced blood TCR repertoires of five healthy adults to estimate repertoire size and the extent of clonotype sharing between individuals. Different laboratories and diverse techniques were used to prepare libraries and sequence TCR repertoires, to increase sequencing depth and limit assay-specific biases. For each donor, CD4 naive and CD4 memory were each given three plates, CD8 naive was given two plates, and CD8 memory was given one plate. Between about 0.8 and 8.9 billion PBMCs per donor were obtained by leukapheresis.

In the case of this clone: This receptor's antigen is unknown. The input lacks base qualities; no much larger clone sits a single base away.

CD8 naive samples were CD45RO-negative cells positively selected for CCR7, giving a CD45RA+CCR7+ population that excluded TemRA cells. The donors were healthy, HIV-negative adults with no recently reported acute infections or vaccinations. Every donor was a Caucasian adult living in Nashville, Tennessee, USA. Blood was collected by leukapheresis, and PBMCs were isolated by Ficoll-Histopaque density gradient centrifugation and then cryopreserved in liquid nitrogen vapor phase. Analytical flow cytometry was used to check the purity and quantity of every magnetically sorted T cell population. Genomic DNA was isolated from every sorted fraction and measured by UV absorbance on a Nanodrop 2000c. TCR CDR3 regions were amplified from genomic DNA by multiplex PCR using the deep immunoSEQ assay. For each cell subset, the extracted genomic DNA was distributed evenly across all wells of several immunoSEQ 96-well plates, and each plate served as one replicate. For sorted subsets, each replicate PCR was loaded with 150 to 250 ng genomic DNA, equivalent to 32,000 or so T cell genomes. The purified libraries were quantified using a Qubit 3.0 fluorometer, sized with a Bioanalyzer 2100, and then quantified again using the KAPA Library Quantification kit. A separate single-read 150-cycle Illumina NextSeq 550 flow cell was used to sequence each immunoSEQ 96-well plate. The original methods were these. Because only junctional sequences without quality scores were contained in the immunoSEQ output, filtering matching that applied to full-length reads could not be performed. Sequences were annotated with PyIR, a Python wrapper for IgBLAST v1.9, and V/J genes and CDR3 were assigned using IMGT germline references. Reads were filtered out if the reads had weak V/J assignments (E-value above 1e-6), no CDR3, stop codons, out-of-frame junctions, or ambiguous translated residues. A V3J clonotype was defined by an identical inferred V gene, J gene, and CDR3 amino acid sequence. Percentage overlap between repertoires was computed as shared unique clonotypes divided by the size of the smaller repertoire. RTK rarefaction, the Chao1 estimator, and Recon v2.1 estimates of unobserved clonotypes were used to assess repertoire richness. Generation probabilities were computed with OLGA for all TCRbeta clonotypes obtained by the gDNA method from several donors. TCRdb retrieved this table from immuneACCESS and kept in-frame rearrangements only. Not all clones are present; in checked studies, unresolved V genes account for under half, and no reason is known for the remainder. The V and J calls and clone size come from that table; D and trimming were worked out from the DNA. This sample has about 2 million clones in its table, and about 95% of those were observed once. The top ten clonotypes cover approximately 1% of the sample.

CDR1 and CDR2 (SGHDT, YYEEEE) derive from the germline V gene. The junction carries 13 bases between V and J, which are trimmed by 4 bases and 1 base respectively. From its cysteine to its phenylalanine, the CDR3 spans 15 amino acids. Only CDR3 DNA remains: 45 bases, in frame from the first base. Study-wide conclusions, independent of this receptor: About 5% of naive CD4, more than 3% of naive CD8, approximately 2.2% of memory CD4, and 0.4% of memory CD8 clonotypes were shared across a few donors. Sampling was restricted to blood, and TCR repertoires in tissue are likely to differ from TCR repertoires in blood. Larger estimated clonotype richness was generally found for naive subsets than for memory subsets. Higher generation probabilities were observed for clonotypes shared by all four sorted-subset donors than for non-shared clonotypes. Pairwise subsampling led to the expectation that sequencing depth would affect the degree of clonotype sharing among donors. The genetic and exposure-history diversity represented was limited by the small number of donors. Rarefaction of sorted-subset datasets indicated incomplete sequencing despite the large sequencing depth.

Specimen: naive CD8+ T cells sorted from blood. The cell subset or site label, read with the paper, signifies: CD45RA+CCR7+. The clonotype comes from a man aged 18 to 29 in good health. The rearrangement joined TRBV5-6 to TRBJ2-3; the D gene is not confidently resolved. At the DNA level, the sequence is TGTGCCAGCAGCCTGACCGGCCGAGGCACAGATACGCAGTATTTT. Its translation reads: CASSLTGRGTDTQYF.